One and the same sample provided the 11 T cell receptor beta chains below, sequenced in a study of breast tumors, draining lymph nodes, adjacent tissues. TCRdb independently ran MiXCR on the multiplex PCR reads; one entry per CDR3 protein. The profile covers over 130,000 distinct CDR3 sequences, with roughly 33% appearing a single time and approximately 2.2% taken by the ten largest. Breast cancer patients provided tissue from their axillary draining lymph nodes. Sequencing was carried out using axillary lymph node tissue. All receptors derive from a female donor with breast cancer. Some clones in this sample may be carry-over from other donors' samples.

The sample holds many counts of this clonotype. A read error may account for a junction end that differs from germline. V is TRBV9 and J is TRBJ1-2; a weak D match, TRBD1 (6 bases). The CDR3 has 15 amino acids. Germline CDR1 is SGDLS and CDR2 is YYNGEE. The CDR3 region is CASSVVAGDNYGSTF. The CDR3 DNA reads as TGTGCCAGCAGCGTAGTGGCAGGGGATAACTATGGCTCCACCTTC.

This clonotype was seen ten or more times. The V and J genes are TRBV6-5 and TRBJ1-2; 8 positions match TRBD1. This CDR3 contains 13 residues. The J segment lost 5 bases and the V segment lost 8 bases, leaving 7 bases of the junction unmatched. CDR1 is MNHEY and CDR2 is SVGAGI in the germline V gene. The CDR3 sequence is CASWTGTGYGYTF. The CDR3 coding sequence is TGTGCCAGCTGGACCGGGACAGGTTATGGCTACACCTTC.

Ten or more counts support this clonotype. The chain recombines TRBV4-3 with TRBJ2-3; TRBD1 matches at 7 bases. The CDR3 contains 13 residues. The V segment lost 0 bases and the J segment 9 bases; nucleotides outside the gene matches: 3. CDR1 and CDR2 from the germline V gene are LGHNA and YSLEER. CDR3 bases: TGCGCCAGCAGCCAAGAACCAGGGGGAACGCAGTATTTT. It is translated as CASSQEPGGTQYF.

This clonotype was observed many times. The chain has TRBV27 and TRBJ1-5; D is ambiguous. The germline CDR1 and CDR2 sequences are MNHEY and SMNVEV (reference sequence). Deletions cut 3 bases from V and 7 bases from J, with 10 bases between. There are 13 residues in the CDR3. CDR3 nucleotide sequence: TGTGCCAGCAGTTTGGGCAGGAGGCAGCCCCAGCATTTT. Its translation is CASSLGRRQPQHF.

In regard to this clonotype: It may be a read error: a sequence one base away is much more abundant. The genes are TRBV20-1 and TRBJ2-3, with TRBD2 matching 7 bases. This CDR3 region has 12 residues. CDR1 is DFQATT and CDR2 is SNEGSKA in the germline V gene (reference sequence). The CDR3 coding sequence is TGCAGCACCCGACTAGCTATTTATACGCCGTATTTT. This translates into CSTRLAIYTPYF.

The V and J genes are TRBV20-1 and TRBJ2-7, with a possible D match to TRBD2 (5 bases). The germline V and J ends were trimmed by 6 bases and 3 bases, with 18 bases remaining between them. The germline V gene encodes CDR1 DFQATT and CDR2 SNEGSKA (reference sequence). This CDR3 region has 14 residues. CDR3 nucleotide sequence: TGCAGTGCCGAGAGCGGCATCACGAGCTACGAGCAGTACTTC. Protein: CSAESGITSYEQYF.

Concerning this clonotype itself: With a much larger clone just one base away, this may be a read error. This chain uses TRBV11-2 with TRBJ2-5; maybe TRBD2 (6 bases). CDR3 size: 18 residues. The germline V and J ends were trimmed by 1 base and 4 bases, with 22 bases remaining between them. The germline V gene has CDR1 SGHAT and CDR2 FQNNGV. The CDR3, as DNA: TGTGCCAGCAGCTTAGTATCCGTGGCACTAGCAGGACGAGAGACCCAGTACTTC. It codes for CASSLVSVALAGRETQYF.

Of note for this clonotype: One end of the junction is discordant with germline, which a read error may explain. The J gene is TRBJ2-5, the V gene TRBV7-9, with 10 bases lining up with TRBD2. Germline CDR1 SEHNR, CDR2 FQNEAQ (reference sequence). The CDR3 sequence is 18 residues long. The CDR3 reads CAGSLIWAGSSGGETQYF. As DNA, the CDR3 is TGTGCCGGCAGCTTAATTTGGGCAGGGTCTAGCGGGGGAGAGACCCAGTACTTC.

This clonotype was counted ten times or more. The rearrangement joins TRBV2 to TRBJ2-5, with D uncertain. The CDR3 length is 11 residues. V was shortened by 2 bases and J by 5 bases, with 3 bases between the two germline ends. Looked up from germline, CDR1 is SNHLY and CDR2 is FYNNEI. The CDR3 bases are TGTGCCAGCAGTGAATGGGAGACCCAGTACTTC. It specifies CASSEWETQYF. The whole variable domain, filled in from reference TRBV2 and TRBJ2-5, reads EPEVTQTPSHQVTQMGQEVILRCVPISNHLYFYWYRQILGQKVEFLVSFYNNEISEKSEIFDDQFSVERPDGSNFTLKIRSTKLEDSAMYFCASSEWETQYFGPGTRLLVL.

The V gene is TRBV7-2, the J gene TRBJ2-5; TRBD1 matches 9 bases. In germline, CDR1 is SGHTA, CDR2 FQGNSA. The CDR3 extends over 15 amino acids. V was pared by 6 bases and J by 8 bases, with 13 bases of the junction left unmatched. CDR3 nucleotide sequence: TGTGCCAGCAGTGAACTACAGGGGGCATTAGACACCCAGTACTTC. Protein: CASSELQGALDTQYF.

The chain uses TRBV7-9 and TRBJ2-5; D gene uncertain. The CDR3 extends over 16 amino acids. The germline gives CDR1 SEHNR, CDR2 FQNEAQ (reference sequence). Deletions cut 5 bases from V and 4 bases from J, with 20 bases between. The CDR3 here is CASSLRSNAGVETQYF. As DNA, the CDR3 is TGTGCCAGCAGCCTCCGGAGTAATGCCGGTGTAGAGACCCAGTACTTC.